These 32 T cell receptor beta chains share one sample of origin, sequenced in a study of T-cell reconstitution after alpha-beta-depleted transplantation in children. Molecular barcoding with unique molecular identifiers was used for the TCRbeta library. TCRdb itself ran the PCR reads through MiXCR, one entry per CDR3 protein. Here the sample spans about 540,000 distinct CDR3 sequences, 15% to 20% being singletons. Sequencing used PBMCs from the stem cell graft donor, obtained from the stem cell graft. All receptors derive from a human donor who donated a stem cell graft to a child with acute lymphoblastic leukemia.

This clonotype showed up just a few times. The J gene is TRBJ2-1, the V gene TRBV7-3; no definite D call. The V and J ends lost 1 base and 2 bases respectively, with 15 bases between them. The germline gives CDR1 SGHTA, CDR2 FQGTGA. The CDR3 spans 17 residues. The CDR3 DNA sequence: TGTGCCAGCAGCTTAAGCCCCTCGGCCGGCCCCTACAATGAGCAGTTCTTC. Translated, it gives CASSLSPSAGPYNEQFF. Full variable domain (rest looked up from reference TRBV7-3 and TRBJ2-1): GAGVSQTPSNKVTEKGKYVELRCDPISGHTALYWYRQSLGQGPEFLIYFQGTGAADDSGLPNDRFFAVRPEGSVSTLKIQRTERGDSAVYLCASSLSPSAGPYNEQFFGPGTRLTVL.

The J gene is TRBJ2-7, the V gene TRBV25-1; D gene unclear. The V gene lost 6 bases and the J gene lost 2 bases, with 11 bases spanning the gap. The germline CDR1 and CDR2 sequences are MGHDK and SYGVNS. The CDR3 has 13 amino acids. The CDR3 protein is CASSDQNPYEQYF. For the CDR3, the DNA is TGTGCCAGCAGCGACCAGAACCCCTACGAGCAGTACTTC.

The chain recombines TRBV30 with TRBJ1-6; no reliable D call. Looked up from germline, CDR1 is GTSNPN and CDR2 is SVGIG (reference sequence). V lost 5 bases to trimming and J lost 0 bases, with 5 bases between them. This CDR3 is 13 amino acids long. The CDR3 sequence: CAWESSYNSPLHF. The CDR3 DNA follows: TGTGCCTGGGAGAGCTCCTATAATTCACCCCTCCACTTT.

The chain carries TRBV24-1 and TRBJ2-1; maybe TRBD2 (6 bases). The CDR3 contains 11 residues. V shed 1 base and J shed 15 bases, with 9 bases lying between them. The germline V gene encodes CDR1 KGHDR and CDR2 SFDVKD. CDR3 sequence (DNA): TGTGCCACCAGTGATTTAACTAGCTGGTTCTTC. Translated, it gives CATSDLTSWFF.

The sample holds a few counts of this clonotype. V is TRBV9 and J is TRBJ1-4, with unresolved D. V lost 1 base, J lost 0 bases, and 10 bases lay in between. Germline lookup yields CDR1 SGDLS and CDR2 YYNGEE. This CDR3 region has 16 residues. CDR3 nucleotide sequence: TGTGCCAGCAGCGTAACGGCAGTTGCAACTAATGAAAAACTGTTTTTT. Translation gives CASSVTAVATNEKLFF.

The chain links TRBV27 to TRBJ2-7; D is perhaps TRBD2 (5 bases). V gave up 6 bases and J gave up 0 bases, with 9 bases separating them. The CDR3 has 13 residues. Germline V lookup: CDR1 MNHEY, CDR2 SMNVEV (reference sequence). The DNA for the CDR3 is TGTGCCAGCAGAACAACTAGCTCCTACGAGCAGTACTTC. Its protein is CASRTTSSYEQYF.

The chain is built from TRBV6-2 or TRBV6-3 and TRBJ1-2; a possible D gene is TRBD1 (5 bases). The V end was cut by 7 bases, the J end by 2 bases, with 17 bases between. Germline CDR1 and CDR2: MNHEY and SVGEGT. The CDR3 is made up of 15 amino acids. The CDR3 nucleotides read TGTGCCAGCACCTTGGGGGGATTTACAAACTATGGCTACACCTTC. This gives the protein CASTLGGFTNYGYTF.

This clonotype has a handful of counts. The chain links TRBV11-3 to TRBJ2-1, with 7 positions matching TRBD2. The CDR3 runs to 15 residues. With 9 bases clipped from V and 10 bases from J, the junction kept 18 bases outside the gene matches. Germline V gene lookup returns CDR1 SGHNT and CDR2 YENEEA. The CDR3: CARISLVVAGVEQFF. The CDR3 region has the DNA TGTGCCAGGATTTCGCTCGTGGTAGCGGGTGTGGAGCAGTTCTTC. Supplemented by reference TRBV11-3 and TRBJ2-1, the full variable domain reads EAGVVQSPRYKIIEKKQPVAFWCNPISGHNTLYWYLQNLGQGPELLIRYENEEAVDDSQLPKDRFSAERLKGVDSTLKIQPAELGDSAVYLCARISLVVAGVEQFFGPGTRLTVL.

On this clonotype: The junction shows a germline mismatch at one end, possibly a read error. The chain carries TRBV4-1 and TRBJ1-1; weak D call: TRBD1 (5 bases). Germline CDR1 and CDR2: MGHRA and YSYEKL. The CDR3 has 15 residues. DNA for the CDR3: TGCGCCAGCAGTCAAGATGACAGAGCCCTACCTGAAGCTTTCTTT. Its translation is CASSQDDRALPEAFF.

The gene calls are TRBV5-6 and TRBJ1-2; no reliable D call. Per the germline V gene, CDR1 is SGHDT and CDR2 is YYEEEE. This CDR3 contains 13 residues. Trimming stripped 2 bases from V and 8 bases from J, with 13 bases between. This chain's CDR3 is CASSFGRLGGYTF. CDR3 nucleotides: TGTGCCAGCAGCTTCGGCAGGCTCGGAGGCTACACCTTC.

This clonotype was counted a few times. As DNA, the CDR3 is TGTGCCAGTAGCGGGCTAGCGGCGCGAAATGAGCAGTTCTTC. Translating gives CASSGLAARNEQFF. The gene calls are TRBV27 and TRBJ2-1, with 7 bases matching TRBD2. This CDR3 is built from 14 residues. Looked up from germline, CDR1 is MNHEY and CDR2 is SMNVEV (reference sequence). The J segment lost 7 bases and the V segment lost 9 bases, leaving 12 bases of the junction unmatched.

J is TRBJ2-7 and V is TRBV9; 13 positions agree with TRBD2. V was pared by 4 bases and J by 0 bases, with 4 bases of the junction left unmatched. CDR3 size: 16 residues. CDR1 and CDR2 from the germline V gene are SGDLS and YYNGEE. The CDR3 nucleotides read TGTGCCAGCAGCCCGGGACTAGCGGGAAGCTCCTACGAGCAGTACTTC. Translation: CASSPGLAGSSYEQYF. Full variable domain (remainder filled in from reference TRBV9 and TRBJ2-7): DSGVTQTPKHLITATGQRVTLRCSPRSGDLSVYWYQQSLDQGLQFLIQYYNGEERAKGNILERFSAQQFPDLHSELNLSSLELGDSALYFCASSPGLAGSSYEQYFGPGTRLTVT.

The genes are TRBV2 and TRBJ2-1, with TRBD2 identical over 7 bases. The ends lost 6 bases at V and 7 bases at J; junction bases unmatched: 6. The V gene's germline CDR1 is SNHLY and CDR2 FYNNEI. This CDR3 contains 13 residues. The CDR3 region is CASRGGSRNEQFF. The CDR3 nucleotides are TGTGCCAGCAGGGGGGGGTCTAGAAATGAGCAGTTCTTC.

This clonotype was counted only a few times. J is TRBJ2-1 and V is TRBV5-6; weak D call: TRBD1 (6 bases). The CDR3 sequence is 17 residues long. Trimming pared 3 bases from V and 1 base from J, leaving 17 bases between. Germline V CDR1 and CDR2: SGHDT, YYEEEE. The CDR3 coding sequence is TGTGCCAGCAGCTCTCTACAGGGTACGAAGTCCTACAATGAGCAGTTCTTC. It yields the protein CASSSLQGTKSYNEQFF.

This clonotype was detected only a few times. J is TRBJ2-3 and V is TRBV5-6; possibly TRBD1 for D (5 bases). Germline V gives CDR1 SGHDT, CDR2 YYEEEE. V was cut by 2 bases and J by 6 bases, with 10 bases left in between. This CDR3 has 13 amino acids. CDR3 region: CASSFQSGDTQYF. The CDR3 nucleotides read TGTGCCAGCAGCTTTCAGTCAGGGGATACGCAGTATTTT.

CDR3 bases: TGCGCCAGCAGCTTGGTAGTCAGCAATGAGCAGTTCTTC. This sequence encodes CASSLVVSNEQFF. The V and J genes are TRBV5-1 and TRBJ2-1; no reliable D call. Germline V CDR1 and CDR2: SGHRS, YFSETQ. This CDR3 region has 13 residues. V was cut by 0 bases and J by 6 bases, with 7 bases left in between.

In this sample, this clonotype turned up a few times. The genes are TRBV18 and TRBJ2-1; the D is unclear. V was clipped by 1 base and J by 0 bases, with 10 bases between them. The CDR3 consists of 16 residues. Germline CDR1 KGHSH, CDR2 LQKENI. As DNA, the CDR3 is TGTGCCAGCTCACCACTAGATCGGAGCTCCTACAATGAGCAGTTCTTC. This encodes CASSPLDRSSYNEQFF.

This clonotype was seen ten or more times. The chain couples TRBV12-3 or TRBV12-4 to TRBJ2-7, with D unclear. Trimming pared 3 bases from V and 0 bases from J, leaving 6 bases between. The CDR3 runs 13 residues. The CDR3 loop is CASSLYDSYEQYF. As DNA, the CDR3 is TGTGCCAGCAGTTTGTATGACTCCTACGAGCAGTACTTC.

This clonotype was seen a few times. The chain has TRBV27 and TRBJ2-3; 12 positions match TRBD2. Per germline, CDR1 MNHEY and CDR2 SMNVEV (reference sequence). The CDR3 spans 19 residues. V shed 3 bases, J shed 3 bases, and the junction held 13 bases outside the gene matches. The CDR3 DNA sequence: TGTGCCAGCAGTTTCAACGAAGGACTAGCGGGACTTGGGACAGATACGCAGTATTTT. Its translation is CASSFNEGLAGLGTDTQYF.

Only a few counts were recorded for this clonotype. V is TRBV5-1 and J is TRBJ1-1, with 12 positions matching TRBD1. CDR1 is SGHRS, CDR2 YFSETQ, per germline. This CDR3 comprises 17 residues. Trimming at V came to 4 bases and at J to 2 bases, leaving 9 bases not matched to a gene. The CDR3 region is CASSPLGQGAGNTEAFF. CDR3 coding DNA: TGCGCCAGCAGCCCCCTGGGACAGGGGGCAGGAAACACTGAAGCTTTCTTT.

The chain couples TRBV27 to TRBJ1-1; possibly TRBD1 for D (6 bases). Between the trimmed V and J ends, which lost 3 bases and 5 bases, there was a span of 13 bases. The CDR3 is made up of 14 amino acids. CDR1 and CDR2 (germline): MNHEY, SMNVEV (reference sequence). CDR3 amino acids: CASSLGGRFTEAFF. Here the CDR3 DNA reads TGTGCCAGCAGTTTGGGGGGGCGGTTTACTGAAGCTTTCTTT.

This chain uses TRBV9 with TRBJ2-1; D unclear. The V end lost 3 bases, the J end lost 1 base, and 8 bases lay between the germline ends. Looked up from germline, CDR1 is SGDLS and CDR2 is YYNGEE. The CDR3 runs 14 residues. CDR3 in DNA: TGTGCCAGCAGCGGAGGAATTTCCTACAATGAGCAGTTCTTC. Amino acids: CASSGGISYNEQFF.

Regarding this clonotype: This may come from a read error, since a much larger clone is one base off. The V gene is TRBV27, the J gene TRBJ2-1; the D is unclear. The CDR3 contains 11 residues. V was shortened by 4 bases and J by 6 bases, with 4 bases between the two germline ends. Germline lookup yields CDR1 MNHEY and CDR2 SMNVEV (reference sequence). CDR3 coding DNA: TGTGCCAGCAGTTGGGTCAATGAGCAGTTCTTC. Its translation is CASSWVNEQFF.

This clonotype was counted between two and nine times. The chain is built from TRBV6-2 or TRBV6-3 and TRBJ1-5; D gene uncertain. Germline V gene lookup returns CDR1 MNHEY and CDR2 SVGEGT. V dropped 6 bases and J dropped 0 bases, with 18 bases sitting between them. This CDR3 is built from 17 residues. The CDR3: CASRPRDWVISNQPQHF. The CDR3 nucleotides read TGTGCCAGCAGGCCGAGGGATTGGGTAATTAGCAATCAGCCCCAGCATTTT.

This clonotype has ten or more counts. The chain combines TRBV6-5 with TRBJ2-1, with D tentatively TRBD1 (6 bases). V lost 0 bases and J lost 0, with 12 bases in between. This CDR3 is 17 amino acids long. Germline lookup yields CDR1 MNHEY and CDR2 SVGAGI. This CDR3 is CASSYSSTGSSYNEQFF. The CDR3 DNA is TGTGCCAGCAGTTACTCTTCAACAGGGAGCTCCTACAATGAGCAGTTCTTC.

This clonotype was found a few times. This chain uses TRBV6-1 with TRBJ1-6; D not certain. Germline lookup yields CDR1 MNHNS and CDR2 SASEGT. Trimming shortened V by 5 bases and J by 4 bases, and 15 bases separated the two germline ends. The CDR3 is 16 residues long. The CDR3 bases are TGTGCCAGCAGTCTCCGGGAGCCACGGTATAATTCACCCCTCCACTTT. Its translation is CASSLREPRYNSPLHF.

The chain is built from TRBV7-6 and TRBJ2-7; TRBD1 matches at 9 bases. There are 15 residues in the CDR3. V gave up 0 bases and J gave up 4 bases; unmatched junction bases: 4. Germline V gene lookup returns CDR1 SGHVS and CDR2 FNYEAQ. The CDR3 sequence: CASSLAAGQGYEQYF. CDR3 coding DNA: TGTGCCAGCAGCTTAGCCGCAGGACAGGGGTACGAGCAGTACTTC. The full variable domain, its missing parts supplied by reference TRBV7-6 and TRBJ2-7, is GAGVSQSPRYKVTKRGQDVALRCDPISGHVSLYWYRQALGQGPEFLTYFNYEAQQDKSGLPNDRFSAERPEGSISTLTIQRTEQRDSAMYRCASSLAAGQGYEQYFGPGTRLTVT.

The CDR3 region has the DNA TGTGCCAGCAGTTACTCGTCTCAGGGGGCGTTGGGTGGCTACACCTTC. As protein: CASSYSSQGALGGYTF. This chain connects TRBV6-5 to TRBJ1-2; 8 nucleotides align to TRBD1. The CDR3 spans 16 residues. Germline V gene sequence: CDR1 MNHEY, CDR2 SVGAGI. Trimming took 0 bases from V and 7 from J; bases not matched to a gene: 10.

The rearrangement uses TRBV4-1 and TRBJ1-2; 9 nucleotides match TRBD1. Germline lookup yields CDR1 MGHRA and CDR2 YSYEKL. V trimming: 0 bases; J trimming: 4 bases; junction bases outside the gene matches: 9. The CDR3 is made up of 17 amino acids. In DNA form, the CDR3 reads TGCGCCAGCAGCCAAGATACAGGGGACAGGGTTGGCTATGGCTACACCTTC. Amino acids: CASSQDTGDRVGYGYTF.

This clonotype was detected only a few times. This chain connects TRBV4-1 to TRBJ2-3, with 13 bases matching TRBD2. The CDR3 runs 17 residues. Germline V gene sequence: CDR1 MGHRA, CDR2 YSYEKL. Germline trimming cut 4 bases from V and 5 bases from J; bases unmatched to any gene: 9. The CDR3 DNA follows: TGCGCCAGCAGCCGTGTGGGACTAGCGGGAAGGGGAGATACGCAGTATTTT. Amino acid sequence: CASSRVGLAGRGDTQYF.

The CDR3 region is CSAKPGVYYEQYF. In DNA form, the CDR3 reads TGCAGTGCTAAACCGGGAGTCTACTACGAGCAGTACTTC. The rearrangement uses TRBV20-1 and TRBJ2-7, with TRBD2 as a possible D gene (6 bases). From germline, CDR1 is DFQATT and CDR2 SNEGSKA (reference sequence). This CDR3 spans 13 amino acids. Trimming pared 4 bases from V and 3 bases from J, leaving 13 bases between.

The genes are TRBV29-1 and TRBJ2-5; 8 bases agree with TRBD1. The CDR3 is 14 residues long. V shed 7 bases and J 1 base; nucleotides not matched to a gene: 8. CDR1 and CDR2 (germline): SQVTM, ANQGSEA. For the CDR3, the DNA is TGCAGCGCTTGTCCGGGACAGGCCCAAGAGACCCAGTACTTC. Amino acids: CSACPGQAQETQYF. The complete variable domain, with remaining parts taken from reference TRBV29-1 and TRBJ2-5, reads SAVISQKPSRDICQRGTSLTIQCQVDSQVTMMFWYRQQPGQSLTLIATANQGSEATYESGFVIDKFPISRPNLTFSTLTVSNMSPEDSSIYLCSACPGQAQETQYFGPGTRLLVL.